This T cell receptor beta chain was observed in a study of beta chain features in type 1 diabetes. In the study overall: Over all samples combined, 107,917,701 sorted cells were examined. Study results and limitations: Moderately but significantly shorter TCRB CDR3s were found in Type 1 diabetes patients in all four CD4+ subsets. VDJ junctions in type 1 diabetes patients carried more deletions and fewer insertions. PCR could preferentially amplify shorter templates, alike in patients and controls.

This clone was counted a few times. Its antigen remains unknown. The germline V gene has CDR1 SGDLS and CDR2 YYNGEE. V was clipped by 4 bases and J by 0 bases, with 11 bases between them. The CDR3 totals 15 residues. The authors reverse transcribed all of the isolated RNA, so sequencing captured expressed TCRB transcripts. Here immunoSEQ multiplex PCR was the method, and the copy in TCRdb shows in-frame clones only, minus some. Of around 300,000 clones in the sample, approximately 10% were seen once. The chain employs TRBV9 and TRBJ2-1; D possibly corresponds to TRBD2 (6 bases). The sequenced sample consisted of naive CD4+ T cells from blood. The TCR comes from a woman aged 30 to 39 in good health. DNA of the CDR3: TGTGCCAGCAGCCCCGGCGGGGCCTCCTACAATGAGCAGTTCTTC. Translating gives CASSPGGASYNEQFF.